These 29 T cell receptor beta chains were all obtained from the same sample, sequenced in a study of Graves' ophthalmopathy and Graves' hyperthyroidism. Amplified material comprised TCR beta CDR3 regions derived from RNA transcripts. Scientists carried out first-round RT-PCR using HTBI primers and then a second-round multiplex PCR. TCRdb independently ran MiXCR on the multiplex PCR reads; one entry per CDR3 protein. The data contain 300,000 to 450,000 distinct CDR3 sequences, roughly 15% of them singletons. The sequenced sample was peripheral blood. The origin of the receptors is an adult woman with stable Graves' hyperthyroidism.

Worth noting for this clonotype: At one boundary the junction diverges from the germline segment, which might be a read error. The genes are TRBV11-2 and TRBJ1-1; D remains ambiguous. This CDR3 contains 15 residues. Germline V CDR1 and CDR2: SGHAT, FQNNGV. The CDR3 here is CASSPRELINTDAFF. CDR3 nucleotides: TGTGCCAGCAGCCCTCGGGAACTGATCAACACTGATGCTTTCTTT.

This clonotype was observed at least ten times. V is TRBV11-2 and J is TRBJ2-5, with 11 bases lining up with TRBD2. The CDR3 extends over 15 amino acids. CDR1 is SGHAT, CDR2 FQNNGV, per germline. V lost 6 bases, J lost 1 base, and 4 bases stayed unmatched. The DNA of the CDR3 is TGTGCCAGCAGGGGTACTAGCGGGAGCCAAGAGACCCAGTACTTC. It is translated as CASRGTSGSQETQYF.

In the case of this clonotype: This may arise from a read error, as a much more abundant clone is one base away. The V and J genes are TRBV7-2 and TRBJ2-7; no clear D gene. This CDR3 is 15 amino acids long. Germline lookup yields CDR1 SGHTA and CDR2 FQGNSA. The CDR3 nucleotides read TGTGCCAGCAGCTTAGTAGCCTCGGATAACTACGAGCTGTACTTC. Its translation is CASSLVASDNYELYF.

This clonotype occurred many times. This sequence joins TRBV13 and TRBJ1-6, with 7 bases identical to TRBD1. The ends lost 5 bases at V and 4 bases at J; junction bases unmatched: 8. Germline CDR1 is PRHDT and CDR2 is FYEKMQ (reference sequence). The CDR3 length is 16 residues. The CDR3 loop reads CASSGRTGQYNSPLHF. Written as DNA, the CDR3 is TGTGCCAGCAGCGGACGGACGGGACAGTATAATTCACCCCTCCACTTT.

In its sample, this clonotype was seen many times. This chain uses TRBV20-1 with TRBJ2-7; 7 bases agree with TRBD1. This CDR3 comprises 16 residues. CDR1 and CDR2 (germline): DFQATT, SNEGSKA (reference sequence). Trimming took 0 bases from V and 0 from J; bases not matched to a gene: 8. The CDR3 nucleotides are TGCAGTGCTAGAGACGAACAGGGGCGAAGCTCCTACGAGCAGTACTTC. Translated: CSARDEQGRSSYEQYF.

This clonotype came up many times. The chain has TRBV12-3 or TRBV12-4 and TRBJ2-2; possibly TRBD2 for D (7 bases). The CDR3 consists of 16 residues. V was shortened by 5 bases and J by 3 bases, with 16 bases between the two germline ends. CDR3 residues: CASSPRLGGDTGELFF. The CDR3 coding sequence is TGTGCCAGCAGTCCCAGACTAGGGGGGGACACCGGGGAGCTGTTTTTT.

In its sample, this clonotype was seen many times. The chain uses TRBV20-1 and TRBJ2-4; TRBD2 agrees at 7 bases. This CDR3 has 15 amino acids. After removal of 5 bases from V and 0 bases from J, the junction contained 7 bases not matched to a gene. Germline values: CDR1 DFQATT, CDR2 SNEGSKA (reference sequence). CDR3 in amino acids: CSASRSGKAKNIQYF. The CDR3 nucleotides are TGCAGTGCTTCCCGGAGCGGGAAAGCCAAAAACATTCAGTACTTC.

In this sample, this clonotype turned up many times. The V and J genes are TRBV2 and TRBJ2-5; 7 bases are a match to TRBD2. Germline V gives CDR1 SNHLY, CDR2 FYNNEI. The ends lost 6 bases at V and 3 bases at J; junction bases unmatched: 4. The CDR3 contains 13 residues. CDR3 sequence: CASSGEGKETQYF. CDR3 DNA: TGTGCCAGCAGCGGGGAGGGAAAAGAGACCCAGTACTTC.

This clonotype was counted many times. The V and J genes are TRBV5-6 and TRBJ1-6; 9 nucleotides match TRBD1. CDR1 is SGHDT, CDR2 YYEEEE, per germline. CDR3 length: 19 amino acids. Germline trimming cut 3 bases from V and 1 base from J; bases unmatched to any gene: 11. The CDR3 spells CASSSKSGTGISYNSPLHF. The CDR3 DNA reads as TGTGCCAGCAGCTCAAAGTCCGGGACAGGGATTTCCTATAATTCACCCCTCCACTTT.

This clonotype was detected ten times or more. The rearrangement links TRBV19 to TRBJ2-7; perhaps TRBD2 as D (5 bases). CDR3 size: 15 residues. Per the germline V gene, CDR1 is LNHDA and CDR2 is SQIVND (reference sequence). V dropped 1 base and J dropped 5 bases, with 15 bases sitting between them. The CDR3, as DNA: TGTGCCAGTAGTATAGCCTGGGGAGCCTGCAACGAGCAGTACTTC. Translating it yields CASSIAWGACNEQYF.

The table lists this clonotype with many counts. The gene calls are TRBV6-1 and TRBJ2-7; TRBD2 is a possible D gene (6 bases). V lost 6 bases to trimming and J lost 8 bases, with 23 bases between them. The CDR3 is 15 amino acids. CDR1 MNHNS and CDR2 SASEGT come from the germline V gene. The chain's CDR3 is CASRGGTGGYDKQYF. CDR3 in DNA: TGTGCCAGCAGGGGTGGGACTGGAGGATACGATAAGCAGTACTTC.

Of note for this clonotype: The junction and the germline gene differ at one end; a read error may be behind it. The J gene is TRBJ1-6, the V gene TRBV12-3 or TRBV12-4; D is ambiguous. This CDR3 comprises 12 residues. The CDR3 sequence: CASSLITWPLRF. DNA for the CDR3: TGTGCCAGCAGTTTAATAACTTGGCCGCTCCGCTTT.

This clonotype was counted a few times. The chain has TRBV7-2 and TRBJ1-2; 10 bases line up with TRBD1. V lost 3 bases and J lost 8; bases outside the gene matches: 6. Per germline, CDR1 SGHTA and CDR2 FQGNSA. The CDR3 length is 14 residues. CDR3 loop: CASSFPGTGDGYTF. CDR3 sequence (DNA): TGTGCCAGCAGCTTCCCCGGGACAGGGGACGGCTACACCTTC.

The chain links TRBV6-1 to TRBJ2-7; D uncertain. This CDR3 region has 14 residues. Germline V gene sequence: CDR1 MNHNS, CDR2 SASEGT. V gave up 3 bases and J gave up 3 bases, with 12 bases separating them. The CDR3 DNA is TGTGCCAGCAGTGACGGACCGGACCTCTACGAGCAGTACTTC. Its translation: CASSDGPDLYEQYF.

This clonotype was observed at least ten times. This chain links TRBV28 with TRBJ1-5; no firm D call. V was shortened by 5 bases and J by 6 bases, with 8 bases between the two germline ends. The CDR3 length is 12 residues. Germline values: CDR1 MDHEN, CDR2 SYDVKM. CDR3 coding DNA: TGTGCCAGCAGTCCCCCGGGTCAGCCCCAGCATTTT. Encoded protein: CASSPPGQPQHF.

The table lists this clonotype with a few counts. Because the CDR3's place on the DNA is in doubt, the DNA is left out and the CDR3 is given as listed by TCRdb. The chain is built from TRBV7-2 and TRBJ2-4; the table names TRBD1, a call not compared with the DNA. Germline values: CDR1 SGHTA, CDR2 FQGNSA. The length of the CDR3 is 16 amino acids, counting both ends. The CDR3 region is CASSLVATGAKNIKYF.

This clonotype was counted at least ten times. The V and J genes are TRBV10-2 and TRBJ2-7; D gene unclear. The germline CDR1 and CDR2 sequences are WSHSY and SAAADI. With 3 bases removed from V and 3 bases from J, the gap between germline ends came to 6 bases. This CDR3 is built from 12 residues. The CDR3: CASSDRHYEQYF. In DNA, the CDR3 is TGCGCCAGCAGTGACAGACACTACGAGCAGTACTTC.

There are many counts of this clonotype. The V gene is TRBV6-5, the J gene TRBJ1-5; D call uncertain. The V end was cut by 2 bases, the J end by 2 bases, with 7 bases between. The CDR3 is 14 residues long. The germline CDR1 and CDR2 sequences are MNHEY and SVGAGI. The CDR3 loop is CASSYRGGNQPQHF. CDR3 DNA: TGTGCCAGCAGTTACCGCGGTGGCAATCAGCCCCAGCATTTT.

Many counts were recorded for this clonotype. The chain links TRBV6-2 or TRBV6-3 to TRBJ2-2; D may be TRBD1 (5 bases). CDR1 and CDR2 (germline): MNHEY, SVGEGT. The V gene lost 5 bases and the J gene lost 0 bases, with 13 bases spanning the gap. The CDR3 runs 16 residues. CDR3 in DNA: TGTGCCAGCAGTCGACAGAATACGGCGAACACCGGGGAGCTGTTTTTT. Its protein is CASSRQNTANTGELFF.

The CDR3 sequence is CASSFGRPQETQYF. CDR3 DNA sequence: TGCGCCAGCAGCTTTGGGCGGCCCCAAGAGACCCAGTACTTC. The chain recombines TRBV5-1 with TRBJ2-5; D is undetermined. The CDR3 covers 14 residues. Trimming shortened V by 2 bases and J by 1 base, and 9 bases separated the two germline ends. The germline V gene encodes CDR1 SGHRS and CDR2 YFSETQ. Using reference TRBV5-1 and TRBJ2-5 for the parts outside the CDR3, the full variable domain is KAGVTQTPRYLIKTRGQQVTLSCSPISGHRSVSWYQQTPGQGLQFLFEYFSETQRNKGNFPGRFSGRQFSNSRSEMNVSTLELGDSALYLCASSFGRPQETQYFGPGTRLLVL.

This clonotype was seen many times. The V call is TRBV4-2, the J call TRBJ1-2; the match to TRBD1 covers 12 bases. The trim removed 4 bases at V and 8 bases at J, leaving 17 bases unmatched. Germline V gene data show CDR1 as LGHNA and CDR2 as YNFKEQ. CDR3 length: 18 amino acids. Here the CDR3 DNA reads TGTGCCAGCAGCCCAACAACACAAGGGACAGGGGGCGGTGGCGGCTACACCTTC. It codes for CASSPTTQGTGGGGGYTF.

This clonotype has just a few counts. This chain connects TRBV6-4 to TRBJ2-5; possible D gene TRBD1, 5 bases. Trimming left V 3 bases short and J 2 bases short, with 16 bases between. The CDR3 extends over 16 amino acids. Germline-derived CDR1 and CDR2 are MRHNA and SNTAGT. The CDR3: CASSDLRQNDQETQYF. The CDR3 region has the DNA TGTGCCAGCAGTGATCTTCGACAGAATGATCAAGAGACCCAGTACTTC.

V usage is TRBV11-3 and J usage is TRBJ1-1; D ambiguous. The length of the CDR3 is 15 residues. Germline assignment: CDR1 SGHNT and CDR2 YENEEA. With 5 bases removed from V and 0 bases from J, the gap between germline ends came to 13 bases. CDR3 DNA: TGTGCCAGCAGCCCAGTTGGAGTCATGAACACTGAAGCTTTCTTT. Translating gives CASSPVGVMNTEAFF.

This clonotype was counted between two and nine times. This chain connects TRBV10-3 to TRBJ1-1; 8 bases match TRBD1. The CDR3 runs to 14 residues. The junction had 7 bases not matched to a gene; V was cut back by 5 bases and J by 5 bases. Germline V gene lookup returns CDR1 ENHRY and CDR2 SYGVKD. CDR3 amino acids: CAISNSQGATEAFF. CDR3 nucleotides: TGTGCCATCAGTAATTCCCAGGGGGCAACTGAAGCTTTCTTT.

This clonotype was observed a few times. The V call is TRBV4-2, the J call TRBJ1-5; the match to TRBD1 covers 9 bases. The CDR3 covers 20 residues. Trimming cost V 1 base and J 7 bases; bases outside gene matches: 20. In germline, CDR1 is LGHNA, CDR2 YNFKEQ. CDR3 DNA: TGTGCCAGCAGCCAAGTCTCTAACAGGGGGCTGGCCGGGGGGAGACAGCCCCAGCATTTT. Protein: CASSQVSNRGLAGGRQPQHF.

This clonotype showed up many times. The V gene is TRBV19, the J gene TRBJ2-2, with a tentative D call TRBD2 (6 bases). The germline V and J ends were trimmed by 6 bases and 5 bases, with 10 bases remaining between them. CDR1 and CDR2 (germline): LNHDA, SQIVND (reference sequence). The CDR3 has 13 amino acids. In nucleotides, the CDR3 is TGTGCCAGTAGCGATGCGGGGACCGGGGAGCTGTTTTTT. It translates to CASSDAGTGELFF.

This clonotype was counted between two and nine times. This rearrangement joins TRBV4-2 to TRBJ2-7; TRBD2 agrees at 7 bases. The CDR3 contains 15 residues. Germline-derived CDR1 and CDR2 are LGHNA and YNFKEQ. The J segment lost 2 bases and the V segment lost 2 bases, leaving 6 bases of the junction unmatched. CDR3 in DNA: TGTGCCAGCAGCCAACTGAGCGGGGTCACCTACGAGCAGTACTTC. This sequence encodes CASSQLSGVTYEQYF.

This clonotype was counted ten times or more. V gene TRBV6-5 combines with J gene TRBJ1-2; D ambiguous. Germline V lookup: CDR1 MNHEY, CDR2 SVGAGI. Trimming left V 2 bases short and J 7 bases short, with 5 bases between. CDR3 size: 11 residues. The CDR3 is CASSYGSGYTF. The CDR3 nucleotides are TGTGCCAGCAGTTACGGGAGTGGCTACACCTTC.

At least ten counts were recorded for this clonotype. CDR3 in DNA: TGTGCCAGCACCCAGGGGCCGAGGGCTGAAGCTTTCTTT. Translation gives CASTQGPRAEAFF. V and J are TRBV28 and TRBJ1-1; a weak D match, TRBD1 (6 bases). Germline CDR1 and CDR2: MDHEN and SYDVKM. Deletions cut 7 bases from V and 6 bases from J, with 15 bases between. The CDR3 has 13 residues.